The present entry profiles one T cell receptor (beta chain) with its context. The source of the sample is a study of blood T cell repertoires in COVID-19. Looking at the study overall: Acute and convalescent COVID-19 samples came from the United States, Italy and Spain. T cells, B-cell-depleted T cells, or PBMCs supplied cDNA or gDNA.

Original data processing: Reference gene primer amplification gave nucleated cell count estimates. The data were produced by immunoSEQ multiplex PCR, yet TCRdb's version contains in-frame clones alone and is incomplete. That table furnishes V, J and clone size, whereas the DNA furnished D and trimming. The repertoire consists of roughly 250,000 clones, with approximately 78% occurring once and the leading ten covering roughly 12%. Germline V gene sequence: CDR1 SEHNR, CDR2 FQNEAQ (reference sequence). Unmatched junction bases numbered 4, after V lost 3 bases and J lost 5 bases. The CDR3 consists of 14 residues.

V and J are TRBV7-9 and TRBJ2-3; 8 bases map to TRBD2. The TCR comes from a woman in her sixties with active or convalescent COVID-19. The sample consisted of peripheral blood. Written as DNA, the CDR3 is TGTGCCAGCAGCTTGGGACTAGAGGGAGATACGCAGTATTTT. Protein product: CASSLGLEGDTQYF.